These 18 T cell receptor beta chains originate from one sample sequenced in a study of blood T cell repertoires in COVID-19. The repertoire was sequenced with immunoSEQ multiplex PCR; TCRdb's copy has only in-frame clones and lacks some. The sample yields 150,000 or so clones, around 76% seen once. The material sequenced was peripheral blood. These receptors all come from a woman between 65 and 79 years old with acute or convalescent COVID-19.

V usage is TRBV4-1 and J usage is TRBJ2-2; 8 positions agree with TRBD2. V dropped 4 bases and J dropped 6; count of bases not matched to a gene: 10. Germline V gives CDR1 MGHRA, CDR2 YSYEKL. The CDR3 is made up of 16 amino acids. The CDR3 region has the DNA TGCGCCAGCAGCCCAGGGAGCGGGAGCATCCCCGGGGAGCTGTTTTTT. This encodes CASSPGSGSIPGELFF.

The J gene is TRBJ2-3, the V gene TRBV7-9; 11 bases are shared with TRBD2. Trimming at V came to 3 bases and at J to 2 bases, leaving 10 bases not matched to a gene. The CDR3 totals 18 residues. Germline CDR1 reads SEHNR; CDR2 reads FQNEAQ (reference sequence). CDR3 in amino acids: CASSFDVRLAGLTDTQYF. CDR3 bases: TGTGCCAGCAGCTTCGACGTAAGACTAGCGGGACTCACAGATACGCAGTATTTT.

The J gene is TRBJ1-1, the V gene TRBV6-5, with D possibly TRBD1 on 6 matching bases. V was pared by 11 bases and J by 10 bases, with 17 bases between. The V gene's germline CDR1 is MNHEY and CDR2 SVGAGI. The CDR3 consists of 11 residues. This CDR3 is CAANGGGGAFF. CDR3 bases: TGTGCCGCTAATGGGGGAGGGGGAGCTTTCTTT.

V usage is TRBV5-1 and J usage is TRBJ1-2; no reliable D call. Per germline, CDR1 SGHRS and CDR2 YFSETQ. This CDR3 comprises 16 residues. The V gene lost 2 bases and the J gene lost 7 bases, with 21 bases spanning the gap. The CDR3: CASSFSPQESVVGYTF. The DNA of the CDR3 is TGCGCCAGCAGCTTTTCCCCCCAGGAAAGTGTCGTTGGCTACACCTTC.

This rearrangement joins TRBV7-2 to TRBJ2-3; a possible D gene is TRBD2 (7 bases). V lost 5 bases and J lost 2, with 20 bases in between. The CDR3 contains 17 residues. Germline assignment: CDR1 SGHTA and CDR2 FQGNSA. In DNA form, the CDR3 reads TGTGCCAGCAGCCTTCGTGGGGGAGGGGACATCACAGATACGCAGTATTTT. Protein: CASSLRGGGDITDTQYF.

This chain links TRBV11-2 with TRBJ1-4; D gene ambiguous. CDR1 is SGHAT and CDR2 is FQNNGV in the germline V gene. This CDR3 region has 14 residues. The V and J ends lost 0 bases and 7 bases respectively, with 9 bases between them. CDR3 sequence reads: CASSLDLAAEKLFF. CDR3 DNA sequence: TGTGCCAGCAGCTTAGATCTGGCTGCTGAAAAACTGTTTTTT.

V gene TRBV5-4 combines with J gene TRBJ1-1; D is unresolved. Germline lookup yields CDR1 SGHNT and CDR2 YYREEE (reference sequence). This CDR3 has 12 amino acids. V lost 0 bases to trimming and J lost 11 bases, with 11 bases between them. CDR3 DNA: TGTGCCAGCAGCTTGGATCATAACGCGGCTTTCTTT. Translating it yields CASSLDHNAAFF.

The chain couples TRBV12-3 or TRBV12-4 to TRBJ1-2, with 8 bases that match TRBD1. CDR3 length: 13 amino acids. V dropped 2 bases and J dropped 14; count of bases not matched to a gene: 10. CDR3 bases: TGTGCCAGCAGTTTACCCAGGGGGCGAGAAGGTACCTTC. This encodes CASSLPRGREGTF.

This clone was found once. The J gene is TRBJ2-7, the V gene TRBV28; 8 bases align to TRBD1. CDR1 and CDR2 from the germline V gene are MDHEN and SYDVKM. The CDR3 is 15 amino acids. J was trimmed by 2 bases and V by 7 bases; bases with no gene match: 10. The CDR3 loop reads CASTEIGTGTYEQYF. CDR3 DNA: TGTGCCAGCACAGAAATCGGGACAGGTACCTACGAGCAGTACTTC.

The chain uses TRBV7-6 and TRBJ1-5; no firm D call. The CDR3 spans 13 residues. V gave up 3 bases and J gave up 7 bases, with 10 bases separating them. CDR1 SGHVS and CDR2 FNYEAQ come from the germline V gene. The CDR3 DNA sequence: TGTGCCAGCAGCTTGGGCCTTCGGCAGCCCCAGCATTTT. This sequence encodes CASSLGLRQPQHF.

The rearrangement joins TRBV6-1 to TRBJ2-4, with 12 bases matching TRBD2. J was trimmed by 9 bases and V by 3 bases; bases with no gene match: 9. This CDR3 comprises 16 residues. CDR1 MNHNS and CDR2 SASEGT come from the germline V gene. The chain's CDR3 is CASSETLAGGRGIQYF. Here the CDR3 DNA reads TGTGCCAGCAGTGAGACCCTAGCGGGGGGGAGGGGCATTCAGTACTTC.

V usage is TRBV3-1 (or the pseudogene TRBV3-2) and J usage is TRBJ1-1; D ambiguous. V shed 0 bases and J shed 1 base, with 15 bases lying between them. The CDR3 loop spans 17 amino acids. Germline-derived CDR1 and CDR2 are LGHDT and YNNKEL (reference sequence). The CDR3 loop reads CASSQDNLLRWNTEAFF. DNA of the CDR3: TGTGCCAGCAGCCAAGATAACCTACTGAGGTGGAACACTGAAGCTTTCTTT.

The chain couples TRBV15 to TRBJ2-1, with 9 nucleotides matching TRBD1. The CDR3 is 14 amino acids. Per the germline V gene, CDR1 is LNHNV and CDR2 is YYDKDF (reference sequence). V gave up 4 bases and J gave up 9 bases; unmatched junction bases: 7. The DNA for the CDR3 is TGTGCCACCAGCATGGACAGGGGTCGACTTGAGCAGTTCTTC. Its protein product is CATSMDRGRLEQFF.

CDR3 protein: CASSQGDRGIIYNEQFF. The CDR3 nucleotides read TGTGCCAGCAGCCAAGGGGACAGGGGAATTATCTACAATGAGCAGTTCTTC. The V call is TRBV3-1 (or the pseudogene TRBV3-2), the J call TRBJ2-1, with TRBD1 matching over 10 bases. This CDR3 contains 17 residues. From germline, CDR1 is LGHDT and CDR2 YNNKEL (reference sequence). The junction had 6 bases not matched to a gene; V was cut back by 1 base and J by 3 bases.

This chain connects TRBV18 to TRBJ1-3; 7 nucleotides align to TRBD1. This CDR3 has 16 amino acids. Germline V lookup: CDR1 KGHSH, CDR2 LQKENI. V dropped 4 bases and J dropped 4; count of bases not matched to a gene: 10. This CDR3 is CASSRGQPYSGNTIYF. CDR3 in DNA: TGTGCCAGCTCACGGGGACAGCCGTACTCCGGAAACACCATATATTTT.

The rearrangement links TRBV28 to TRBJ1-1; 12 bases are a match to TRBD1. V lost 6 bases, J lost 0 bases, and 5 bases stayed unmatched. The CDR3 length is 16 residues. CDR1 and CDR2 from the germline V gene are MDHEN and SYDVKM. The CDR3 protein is CASRGTGGTMNTEAFF. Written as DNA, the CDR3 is TGTGCCAGCAGGGGGACAGGGGGCACCATGAACACTGAAGCTTTCTTT.

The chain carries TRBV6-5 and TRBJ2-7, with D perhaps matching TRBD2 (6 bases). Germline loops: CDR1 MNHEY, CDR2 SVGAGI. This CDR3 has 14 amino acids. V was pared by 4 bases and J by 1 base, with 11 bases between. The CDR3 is CASSSRDLSYEQYF. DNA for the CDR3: TGTGCCAGCAGTTCCCGGGACTTATCCTACGAGCAGTACTTC.

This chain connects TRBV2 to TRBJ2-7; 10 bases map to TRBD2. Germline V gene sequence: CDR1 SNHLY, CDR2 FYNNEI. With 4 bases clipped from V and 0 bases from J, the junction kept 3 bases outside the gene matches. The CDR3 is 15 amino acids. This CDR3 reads CASSGTSGFSYEQYF. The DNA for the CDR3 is TGTGCCAGCAGTGGGACTAGCGGTTTCTCCTACGAGCAGTACTTC.